This T cell receptor beta chain was sequenced in a study of blood T cell repertoires in COVID-19. V dropped 8 bases and J dropped 8 bases, with 12 bases sitting between them. The CDR3 contains 11 residues. Profiled with immunoSEQ multiplex PCR; TCRdb holds only in-frame clones, not every one. The sample holds some 200,000 clones, roughly 87% seen once. This sequence originates from a woman younger than 30 who had recovered from COVID-19. Input material: peripheral blood. The J gene is TRBJ1-1, the V gene TRBV12-3 or TRBV12-4, with D unclear. The CDR3 reads CASVFGLEAFF. The CDR3 DNA follows: TGTGCCAGCGTATTCGGGTTGGAAGCTTTCTTT.